This T cell receptor (beta chain) was identified during a study of cytotoxic CD8 clonotypes in ibrutinib-treated CLL. Study information: Averaging across samples gave approximately 270,000 productive templates and 94,082 productive rearrangements.

Trimming shortened V by 2 bases and J by 4 bases, and 11 bases separated the two germline ends. The CDR3 is made up of 13 amino acids. Germline CDR1 GTSNPN, CDR2 SVGIG (reference sequence). Assay: immunoSEQ multiplex PCR; the TCRdb copy retains only in-frame clones and omits some. Among about 200,000 clones listed, 60% to 80% were seen once. The source of this sequence is a human donor with chronic lymphocytic leukemia. Sequenced here: PBMCs, sampled after 12 months of ibrutinib treatment. The rearrangement joins TRBV30 to TRBJ1-2; D is possibly TRBD1 (6 bases). The CDR3 nucleotides are TGTGCCTGGAGTTCTGCAGGGGTCTATGGCTACACCTTC. Protein sequence: CAWSSAGVYGYTF.